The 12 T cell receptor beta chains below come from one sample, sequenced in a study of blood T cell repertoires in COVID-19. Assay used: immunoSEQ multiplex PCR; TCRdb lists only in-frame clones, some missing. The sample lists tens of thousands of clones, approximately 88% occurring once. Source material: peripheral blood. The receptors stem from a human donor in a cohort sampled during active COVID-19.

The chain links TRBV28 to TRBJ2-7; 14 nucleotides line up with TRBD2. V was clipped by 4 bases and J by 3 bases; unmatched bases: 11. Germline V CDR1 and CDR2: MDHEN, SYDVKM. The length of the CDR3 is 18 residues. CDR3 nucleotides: TGTGCCAGCAGTTCCGGACTAGCGGGAGGCACCCTCTACTACGAGCAGTACTTC. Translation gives CASSSGLAGGTLYYEQYF.

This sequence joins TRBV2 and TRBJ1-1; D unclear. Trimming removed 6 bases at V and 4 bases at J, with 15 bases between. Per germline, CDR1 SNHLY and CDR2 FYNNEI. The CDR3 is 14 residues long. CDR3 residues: CASRQLRGSTEAFF. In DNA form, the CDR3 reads TGTGCCAGCAGACAACTGCGAGGGAGCACTGAAGCTTTCTTT.

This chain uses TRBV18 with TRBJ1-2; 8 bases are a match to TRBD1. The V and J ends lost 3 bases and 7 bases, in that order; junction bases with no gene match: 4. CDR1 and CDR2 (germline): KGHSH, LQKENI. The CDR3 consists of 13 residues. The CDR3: CASSPQGASGYTF. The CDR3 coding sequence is TGTGCCAGCTCACCTCAGGGGGCCAGTGGCTACACCTTC.

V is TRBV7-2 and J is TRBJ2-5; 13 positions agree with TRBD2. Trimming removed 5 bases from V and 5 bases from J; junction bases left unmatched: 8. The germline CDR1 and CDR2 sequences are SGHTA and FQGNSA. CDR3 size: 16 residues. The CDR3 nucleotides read TGTGCCAGCAGCGCGCGGACTAGCGGGGGTGGCGAGACCCAGTACTTC. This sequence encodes CASSARTSGGGETQYF. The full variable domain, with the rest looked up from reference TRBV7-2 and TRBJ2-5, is GAGVSQSPSNKVTEKGKDVELRCDPISGHTALYWYRQSLGQGLEFLIYFQGNSAPDKSGLPSDRFSAERTGGSVSTLTIQRTQQEDSAVYLCASSARTSGGGETQYFGPGTRLLVL.

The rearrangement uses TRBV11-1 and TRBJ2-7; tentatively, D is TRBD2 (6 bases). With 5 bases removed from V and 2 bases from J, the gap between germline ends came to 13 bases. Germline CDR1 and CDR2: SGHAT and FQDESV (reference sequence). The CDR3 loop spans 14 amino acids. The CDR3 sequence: CASSPGTLTYEQYF. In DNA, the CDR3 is TGTGCCAGCAGCCCGGGGACTTTAACCTACGAGCAGTACTTC.

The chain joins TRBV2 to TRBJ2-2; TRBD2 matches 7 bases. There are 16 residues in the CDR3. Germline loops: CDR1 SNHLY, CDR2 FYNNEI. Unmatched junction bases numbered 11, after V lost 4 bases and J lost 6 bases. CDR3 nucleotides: TGTGCCAGCAGTGTGTGGTCGAGCGGGGTCGCCGGGGAGCTGTTTTTT. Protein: CASSVWSSGVAGELFF. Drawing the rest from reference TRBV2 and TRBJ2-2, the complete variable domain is EPEVTQTPSHQVTQMGQEVILRCVPISNHLYFYWYRQILGQKVEFLVSFYNNEISEKSEIFDDQFSVERPDGSNFTLKIRSTKLEDSAMYFCASSVWSSGVAGELFFGEGSRLTVL.

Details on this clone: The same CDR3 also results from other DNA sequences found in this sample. CDR3 nucleotides: TGTGCCAGCAGCTTCCCAGGAGGTACGCAGTATTTT. Encoded protein: CASSFPGGTQYF. This rearrangement joins TRBV7-2 to TRBJ2-3; D may be TRBD2 (5 bases). CDR1 SGHTA and CDR2 FQGNSA come from the germline V gene. V was pared by 3 bases and J by 8 bases, with 9 bases between. This CDR3 is 12 amino acids long.

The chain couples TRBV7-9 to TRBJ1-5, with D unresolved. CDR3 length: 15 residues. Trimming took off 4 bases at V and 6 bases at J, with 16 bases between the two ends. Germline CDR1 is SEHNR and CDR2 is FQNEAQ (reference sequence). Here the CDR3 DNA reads TGTGCCAGCAGCTCACAACTTACCCCTAGTCAGCCCCAGCATTTT. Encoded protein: CASSSQLTPSQPQHF.

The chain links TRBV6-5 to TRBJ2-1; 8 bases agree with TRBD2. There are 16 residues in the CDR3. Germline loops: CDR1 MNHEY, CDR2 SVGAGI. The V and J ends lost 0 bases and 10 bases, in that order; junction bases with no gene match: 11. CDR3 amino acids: CASSYSDYGGVREQFF. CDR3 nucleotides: TGTGCCAGCAGTTACTCTGACTACGGGGGGGTAAGAGAGCAGTTCTTC.

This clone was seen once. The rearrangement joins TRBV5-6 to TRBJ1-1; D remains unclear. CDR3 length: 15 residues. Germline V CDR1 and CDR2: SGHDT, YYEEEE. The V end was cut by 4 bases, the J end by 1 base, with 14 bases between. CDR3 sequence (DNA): TGTGCCAGCAGCCCGGACTTGGGAGAGAACACTGAAGCTTTCTTT. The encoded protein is CASSPDLGENTEAFF.

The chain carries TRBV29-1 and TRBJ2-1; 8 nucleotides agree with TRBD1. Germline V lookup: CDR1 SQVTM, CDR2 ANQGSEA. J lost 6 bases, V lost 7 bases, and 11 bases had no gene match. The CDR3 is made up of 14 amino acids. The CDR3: CSGRQGSDPNEQFF. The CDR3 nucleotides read TGCAGCGGTCGACAGGGGTCGGACCCCAATGAGCAGTTCTTC.

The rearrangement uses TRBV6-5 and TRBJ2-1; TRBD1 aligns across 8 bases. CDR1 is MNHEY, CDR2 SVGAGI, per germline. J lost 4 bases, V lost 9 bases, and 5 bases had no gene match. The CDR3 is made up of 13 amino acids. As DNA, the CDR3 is TGTGCCAGTACAGGGGGGTCATACAATGAGCAGTTCTTC. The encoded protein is CASTGGSYNEQFF.